The 18 T cell receptor beta chains listed next were all sequenced from one sample in a study of human T cells and chemical hapten exposure. In TCRdb, the RACE reads were re-called with MiXCR into one record per CDR3 protein. This table has 180,000 or so distinct CDR3 sequences, almost 30% appearing once. Time point reported: pre-sensitization, week 0. As to treatment: therapeutic diphenylcyclopropenone sensitization with weekly scalp DPC. This material consisted of whole blood, taken in connection with sensitization to the hapten diphenylcyclopropenone (DPC). The receptors were sampled from a woman aged 25-40 years with alopecia areata. Some clones in this sample may be carry-over from other donors' samples.

In its sample, this clonotype was seen a few times. This chain links TRBV5-5 with TRBJ2-7; tentative D call: TRBD1 (6 bases). Trimming stripped 2 bases from V and 2 bases from J, with 11 bases between. The CDR3 runs 14 residues. Germline CDR1 SGHKS, CDR2 YYEKEE (reference sequence). The CDR3 loop is CASSFGQGTYEQYF. The CDR3 DNA sequence: TGTGCCAGCAGCTTTGGTCAGGGGACCTACGAGCAGTACTTC.

A few counts support this clonotype. The genes are TRBV28 and TRBJ2-1; no reliable D call. Trimming took off 6 bases at V and 3 bases at J, with 6 bases between the two ends. This CDR3 has 12 amino acids. The V gene's germline CDR1 is MDHEN and CDR2 SYDVKM. The CDR3 sequence: CASREFYNEQFF. CDR3 coding DNA: TGTGCCAGCAGGGAATTCTACAATGAGCAGTTCTTC.

This clonotype was found a few times. The rearrangement links TRBV20-1 to TRBJ2-1; 7 positions agree with TRBD2. Looked up from germline, CDR1 is DFQATT and CDR2 is SNEGSKA (reference sequence). This CDR3 has 22 amino acids. V lost 1 base to trimming and J lost 4 bases; unmatched junction nucleotides: 28. The CDR3, as DNA: TGCAGTGCTAGAGGAGGCTCCGCAAGGGGACGGCTTGGGGCGGGAGAGTACAATGAGCAGTTCTTC. It specifies CSARGGSARGRLGAGEYNEQFF.

This clonotype was seen a handful of times. The gene calls are TRBV29-1 and TRBJ2-5; D tentatively fits TRBD1 or TRBD2 (5 bases each). The CDR3 spans 12 residues. V was pared by 6 bases and J by 2 bases, with 10 bases between. Germline CDR1 is SQVTM and CDR2 is ANQGSEA. The CDR3 nucleotides are TGCAGCGTCCGGGACGGTCAAGAGACCCAGTACTTC. As protein: CSVRDGQETQYF.

J is TRBJ2-2 and V is TRBV12-3 or TRBV12-4; D is perhaps TRBD2 (6 bases). The CDR3 has 16 residues. V lost 7 bases, J lost 5 bases, and 20 bases lay in between. The CDR3 here is CASTYSGSAGTGELFF. The CDR3 nucleotides are TGTGCCAGCACCTATTCAGGTTCCGCGGGGACCGGGGAGCTGTTTTTT.

This clonotype appeared a few times. V is TRBV4-2 and J is TRBJ2-3; 8 bases map to TRBD2. Germline lookup yields CDR1 LGHNA and CDR2 YNFKEQ. This CDR3 region has 16 residues. Unmatched junction bases numbered 9, after V lost 5 bases and J lost 2 bases. The DNA of the CDR3 is TGTGCCAGCAGCTCGACAGCGGGGGTCCTCACAGATACGCAGTATTTT. It encodes CASSSTAGVLTDTQYF.

The chain combines TRBV28 with TRBJ2-2; 8 nucleotides align to TRBD1. CDR3 size: 14 residues. J lost 4 bases, V lost 5 bases, and 3 bases had no gene match. The V gene's germline CDR1 is MDHEN and CDR2 SYDVKM. The chain's CDR3 is CASSRTGGTGELFF. The CDR3 nucleotides read TGTGCCAGCAGTCGCACAGGGGGCACCGGGGAGCTGTTTTTT.

The chain has TRBV7-2 and TRBJ2-7, with unresolved D. V was shortened by 1 base and J by 4 bases, with 8 bases between the two germline ends. The CDR3 loop spans 13 amino acids. Germline lookup yields CDR1 SGHTA and CDR2 FQGNSA. The CDR3 loop is CASSLGLGYEQYF. The CDR3 DNA reads as TGTGCCAGCAGCTTAGGTCTGGGGTACGAGCAGTACTTC.

This clonotype was found a few times. The J gene is TRBJ2-3, the V gene TRBV7-2, with D unclear. The germline CDR1 and CDR2 sequences are SGHTA and FQGNSA. The CDR3 contains 12 residues. Trimming removed 6 bases at V and 4 bases at J, with 8 bases between. The chain's CDR3 is CASRGSADTQYF. CDR3 nucleotides: TGTGCCAGCAGGGGGTCGGCAGATACGCAGTATTTT.

The V call is TRBV20-1, the J call TRBJ1-2; D possibly corresponds to TRBD1 (5 bases). CDR1 is DFQATT and CDR2 is SNEGSKA in the germline V gene (reference sequence). Between the trimmed V and J ends, which lost 5 bases and 1 base, there was a span of 14 bases. This CDR3 is 14 amino acids long. CDR3 residues: CSADRDGDNYGYTF. DNA of the CDR3: TGCAGTGCTGACCGGGACGGGGATAACTATGGCTACACCTTC.

This chain connects TRBV29-1 to TRBJ2-7; the match to TRBD1 covers 7 bases. Unmatched junction bases numbered 9, after V lost 1 base and J lost 3 bases. In germline, CDR1 is SQVTM, CDR2 ANQGSEA. This CDR3 comprises 15 residues. The CDR3 sequence: CSVEVGRGSFYEQYF. DNA for the CDR3: TGCAGCGTTGAAGTAGGCAGGGGGAGTTTCTACGAGCAGTACTTC.

The chain carries TRBV5-1 and TRBJ1-1; no clear D gene. The CDR3 extends over 14 amino acids. Trimming removed 2 bases at V and 7 bases at J, with 15 bases between. The germline gives CDR1 SGHRS, CDR2 YFSETQ. CDR3 amino acids: CASSFSRVNGEAFF. CDR3 in DNA: TGCGCCAGCAGCTTTAGTCGGGTAAACGGTGAAGCTTTCTTT.

This clonotype was found a few times. The chain uses TRBV14 and TRBJ2-6; 8 nucleotides agree with TRBD1. CDR1 and CDR2 (germline): SGHDN, FVKESK. J was trimmed by 1 base and V by 1 base; bases with no gene match: 9. The CDR3 consists of 19 residues. The CDR3 DNA sequence: TGTGCCAGCAGCCAAGCTGAGGACAGGGTGGTATCTGGGGCCAACGTCCTGACTTTC. Protein product: CASSQAEDRVVSGANVLTF.

J is TRBJ1-2 and V is TRBV9; unclear D gene. The germline V gene has CDR1 SGDLS and CDR2 YYNGEE. The CDR3 is 14 residues long. The V end was cut by 4 bases, the J end by 2 bases, with 12 bases between. The CDR3: CASSSQTGNYGYTF. The CDR3, as DNA: TGTGCCAGCAGCTCCCAGACGGGAAACTATGGCTACACCTTC. The complete variable domain, with remaining parts taken from reference TRBV9 and TRBJ1-2, reads DSGVTQTPKHLITATGQRVTLRCSPRSGDLSVYWYQQSLDQGLQFLIQYYNGEERAKGNILERFSAQQFPDLHSELNLSSLELGDSALYFCASSSQTGNYGYTFGSGTRLTVV.

The chain links TRBV6-2 or TRBV6-3 to TRBJ2-1, with a possible D match to TRBD1 (6 bases). This CDR3 is built from 15 residues. CDR1 MNHEY and CDR2 SVGEGT come from the germline V gene. Trimming removed 6 bases from V and 2 bases from J, with 14 bases in between. The CDR3 is CASSSGTKPYNEQFF. In DNA form, the CDR3 reads TGTGCCAGCAGCTCCGGGACAAAGCCCTACAATGAGCAGTTCTTC.

Ten or more counts support this clonotype. The chain combines TRBV7-6 with TRBJ2-7, with D unclear. The length of the CDR3 is 12 residues. The V gene's germline CDR1 is SGHVS and CDR2 FNYEAQ. V lost 1 base, J lost 6 bases, and 7 bases lay in between. The CDR3 DNA follows: TGTGCCAGCAGCTTAGTATCGTCCGAGCAGTACTTC. It specifies CASSLVSSEQYF.

CDR3 loop: CASSFTQLNEQFF. As DNA, the CDR3 is TGTGCCAGCAGCTTCACACAGCTCAATGAGCAGTTCTTC. V is TRBV7-2 and J is TRBJ2-1; D is ambiguous. The germline gives CDR1 SGHTA, CDR2 FQGNSA. V dropped 3 bases and J dropped 6 bases, with 9 bases sitting between them. This CDR3 is 13 amino acids long. The variable domain in full, with the rest retrieved from reference TRBV7-2 and TRBJ2-1, is GAGVSQSPSNKVTEKGKDVELRCDPISGHTALYWYRQSLGQGLEFLIYFQGNSAPDKSGLPSDRFSAERTGGSVSTLTIQRTQQEDSAVYLCASSFTQLNEQFFGPGTRLTVL.

V is TRBV5-5 and J is TRBJ2-1; no firm D call. Trimming took 7 bases from V and 4 from J, leaving 12 bases between them. In germline, CDR1 is SGHKS, CDR2 YYEKEE (reference sequence). There are 13 residues in the CDR3. As DNA, the CDR3 is TGTGCCAGCCGGTCCTTGACTTACAATGAGCAGTTCTTC. Amino acid sequence: CASRSLTYNEQFF.